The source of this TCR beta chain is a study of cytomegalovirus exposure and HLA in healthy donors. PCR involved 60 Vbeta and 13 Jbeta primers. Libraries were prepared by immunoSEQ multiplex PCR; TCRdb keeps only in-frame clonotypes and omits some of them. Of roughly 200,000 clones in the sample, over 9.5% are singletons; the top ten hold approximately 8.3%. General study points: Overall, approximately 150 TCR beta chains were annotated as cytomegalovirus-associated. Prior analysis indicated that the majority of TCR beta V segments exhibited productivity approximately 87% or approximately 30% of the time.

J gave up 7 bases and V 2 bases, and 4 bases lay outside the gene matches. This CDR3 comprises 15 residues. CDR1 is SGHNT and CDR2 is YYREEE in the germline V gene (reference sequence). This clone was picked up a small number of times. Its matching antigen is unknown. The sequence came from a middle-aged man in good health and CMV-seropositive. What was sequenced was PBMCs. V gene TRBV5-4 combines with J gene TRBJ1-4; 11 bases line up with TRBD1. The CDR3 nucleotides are TGTGCCAGCAGCTTTGGACAGGGGGCGAGTGAAAAACTGTTTTTT. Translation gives CASSFGQGASEKLFF.